This T cell receptor (beta chain) comes out of a study of tumor-infiltrating lymphocytes in primary liver carcinoma (dated by TCRdb to about 2017). Context from the whole study: Of the five patients, three men and two women aged 30 to 69 years, four had hepatocellular carcinoma and one had combined HCC and intrahepatic cholangiocarcinoma. The five patients had tumors staged T1-T3 N0M0, with maximum diameters ranging from about 4 to 10 cm. Roughly 3.5 to 7.5 million productive TCRbeta reads were obtained per sample, and no significant difference in read depth was found between tissue types. The study combined TCRbeta repertoire sequencing, expression microarrays and whole-exome sequencing across five regions of each liver tumor, with adjacent normal tissue and blood. TCRbeta repertoire sequencing covered about 35 specimens from 5 patients: 25 tumor regions, 5 adjacent noncancerous liver tissues and 5 peripheral blood samples. To link TCRbeta repertoire diversity with the local molecular phenotype, the approximately 23 tumor region samples were profiled using Agilent mRNA microarrays. High reproducibility was observed for the technical replicate repertoires, with mean shared-clone rates approximately 0.9 and correlation coefficients above 0.98. What the work shows at the level of the full study, not this receptor alone: A significantly larger repertoire fraction was made up by the top 250 clones in tumors than in blood (p = 0.039). Only the TCR beta chain was sequenced, which likely underestimates true repertoire diversity because unpaired alpha chains were not captured. Pairs of tumor regions showed greater repertoire overlap (mean roughly 35%) than tumor-adjacent pairs (roughly 17%) or tumor-blood pairs (roughly 14%), which is consistent with antigen-driven expansion. The study included only five patients, and the authors note findings should be validated in a larger study. Bulk unsorted samples precluded comparing CD4+ and CD8+ T cell repertoires. Only about 8-24% of top clones were found in all five regions of a tumor, suggesting spatial heterogeneity of tumor-infiltrating T cells.

Total RNA and DNA were co-extracted from around 18-30 mg of bulk tissue with the AllPrep DNA/RNA mini kit, without cell sorting. Between late 2015 and March 2016, five patients in China with histopathologically diagnosed primary liver carcinoma had their tumors surgically resected. Chronic HBV infection was present in the patients, and the patients were treatment-naive at sampling. Five spatially separated regions were sampled from each tumor: the superior, inferior, left-lateral and right-lateral poles, plus the tumor centre. Histological examination found more than 80% viable tumor cells in every tumor sample. Pieces of fresh tumor and adjacent tissue were cut in half, with one half kept in RNAlater at -80 degrees C and the other half sent for histology. As to this clonotype: Its cognate antigen has yet to be identified. The junction and the germline gene differ at one end; a read error may be behind it.

Per the germline V gene, MGHDK is the CDR1 and SYGVNS is the CDR2. The CDR3, cysteine through phenylalanine, is 13 amino acids long. The read is trimmed to its CDR3 DNA, 39 bases read in frame from base 1. Starting from approximately 460 ng total RNA, TCRbeta-specific cDNA was produced by reverse transcription with a constant-region primer and ProtoScript II reverse transcriptase. Three nested multiplex PCR rounds, following a slightly modified ARM-PCR procedure, were used to build the TCRbeta libraries. The first two PCR rounds used multiplex TRBV1-TRBV30 forward primers with a Cbeta reverse primer, each for about 11 cycles. Sample barcodes and Illumina adapters were added in a final 25-cycle PCR using Deep VentR polymerase. Amplicons of 200-500 bp were gel-purified with a QIAquick gel extraction kit before sequencing. The TCRbeta amplicons were sequenced with 250-bp paired-end reads on an Illumina HiSeq 2500. Processing in the source paper ran as follows. Trimmomatic v0.33 was used to quality-trim the reads, and FLASH v1.2.11 was used to merge paired reads so that full CDR3 sequences could be recovered. MiGEC v1.2.1b assigned V, D and J germline segments to the rearranged TCRbeta sequences. Clonotype statistics and Shannon-Wiener diversity indices were calculated with VDJtools v1.0.0. Except for diversity analysis, only each sample's 250 most abundant clonotypes were used in subsequent analyses to reduce sampling bias. TCRdb took the public reads, trimmed them with fastp at Q25, ran MiXCR for clone calling and kept in-frame beta chains. Rows are combined by CDR3 protein, so each entry shows the most common genes and DNA. It is TCRdb's table, rather than the study itself, that gives the V and J calls and clone size. This sample has approximately 100,000 distinct CDR3 sequences in its table, and around 71% of those were observed once. The top ten clonotypes cover roughly an eighth of the sample.

Sequences were obtained from liver tumor tissue from sampling region 2. The meaning of the sample's cell subset or site label: tumor region T2, inferior pole. The TCR comes from a woman aged 60-75 years with primary liver carcinoma and hepatitis B virus infection. The sequence links TRBV25-1 to TRBJ2-7; the D gene is perhaps TRBD2, on 5 matching bases. This receptor carries the CDR3 CATSEGNGYEQYF. In nucleotides, the sequence is TGTGCCACCAGTGAGGGAAACGGGTACGAGCAGTACTTC.